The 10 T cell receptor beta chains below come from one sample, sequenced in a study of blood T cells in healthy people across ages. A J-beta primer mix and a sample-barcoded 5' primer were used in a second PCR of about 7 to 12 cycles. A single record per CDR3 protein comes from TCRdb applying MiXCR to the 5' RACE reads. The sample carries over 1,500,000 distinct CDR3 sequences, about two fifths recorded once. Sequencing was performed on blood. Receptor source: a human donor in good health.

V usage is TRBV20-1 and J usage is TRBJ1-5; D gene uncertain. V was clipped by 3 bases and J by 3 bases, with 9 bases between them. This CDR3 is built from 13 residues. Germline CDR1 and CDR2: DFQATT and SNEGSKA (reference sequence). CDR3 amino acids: CSASPHDNQPQHF. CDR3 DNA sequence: TGCAGTGCTAGTCCCCATGACAATCAGCCCCAGCATTTT.

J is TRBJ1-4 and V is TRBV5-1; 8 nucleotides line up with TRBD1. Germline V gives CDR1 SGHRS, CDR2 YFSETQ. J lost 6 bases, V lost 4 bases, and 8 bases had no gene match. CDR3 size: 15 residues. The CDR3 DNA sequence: TGCGCCAGCAGCGGGGCCGGGACAGGAGATGAAAAACTGTTTTTT. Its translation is CASSGAGTGDEKLFF.

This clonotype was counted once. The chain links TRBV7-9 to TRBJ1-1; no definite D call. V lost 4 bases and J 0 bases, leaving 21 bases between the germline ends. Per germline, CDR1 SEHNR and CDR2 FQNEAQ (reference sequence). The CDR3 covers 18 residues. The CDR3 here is CASSSGPPGPSMNTEAFF. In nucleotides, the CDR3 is TGTGCCAGCAGCTCCGGGCCCCCTGGTCCCTCTATGAACACTGAAGCTTTCTTT.

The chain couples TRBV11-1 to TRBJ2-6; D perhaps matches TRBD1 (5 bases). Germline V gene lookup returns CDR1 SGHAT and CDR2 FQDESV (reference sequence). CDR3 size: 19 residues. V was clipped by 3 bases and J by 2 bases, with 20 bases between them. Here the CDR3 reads CASSLSAGIPQTGANVLTF. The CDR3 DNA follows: TGTGCCAGCAGCTTGTCGGCAGGGATACCGCAAACTGGGGCCAACGTCCTGACTTTC.

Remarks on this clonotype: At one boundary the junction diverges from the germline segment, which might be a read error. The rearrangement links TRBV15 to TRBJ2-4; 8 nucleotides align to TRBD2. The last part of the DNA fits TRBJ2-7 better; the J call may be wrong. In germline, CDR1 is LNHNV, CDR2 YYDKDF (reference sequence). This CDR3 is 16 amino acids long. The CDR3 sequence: CTTSGFAPGLDSEQYF. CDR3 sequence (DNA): TGTACCACCAGCGGATTTGCCCCGGGACTAGACTCCGAGCAGTACTTC.

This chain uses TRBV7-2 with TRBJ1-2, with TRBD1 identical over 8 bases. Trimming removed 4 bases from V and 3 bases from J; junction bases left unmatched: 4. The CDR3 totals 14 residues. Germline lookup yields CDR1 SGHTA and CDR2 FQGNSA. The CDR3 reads CASSWTTGDYGYTF. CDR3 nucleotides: TGTGCCAGCAGCTGGACGACAGGGGACTATGGCTACACCTTC.

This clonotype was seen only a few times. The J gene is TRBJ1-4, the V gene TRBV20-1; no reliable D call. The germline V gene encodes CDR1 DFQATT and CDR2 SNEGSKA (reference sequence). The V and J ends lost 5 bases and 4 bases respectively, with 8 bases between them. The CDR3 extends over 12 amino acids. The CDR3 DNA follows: TGCAGTGCTCCGGATATTAATGAAAAACTGTTTTTT. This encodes CSAPDINEKLFF.

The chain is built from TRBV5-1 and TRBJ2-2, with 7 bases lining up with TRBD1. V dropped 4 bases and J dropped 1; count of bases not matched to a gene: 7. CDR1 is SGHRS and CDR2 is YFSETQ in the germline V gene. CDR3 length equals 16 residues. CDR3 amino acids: CASSPRDRENTGELFF. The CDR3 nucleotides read TGCGCCAGCAGCCCCCGGGACAGAGAGAACACCGGGGAGCTGTTTTTT.

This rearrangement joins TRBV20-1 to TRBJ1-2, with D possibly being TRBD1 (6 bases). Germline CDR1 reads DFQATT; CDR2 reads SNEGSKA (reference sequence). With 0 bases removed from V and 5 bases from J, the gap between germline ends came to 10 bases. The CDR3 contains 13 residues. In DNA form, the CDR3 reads TGCAGTGCTAGAGATAGGGGGGAATATGGCTACACCTTC. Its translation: CSARDRGEYGYTF.

This CDR3 is CASSVPGGDYGYTF. Here the CDR3 DNA reads TGCGCCAGCAGCGTTCCAGGGGGCGACTATGGCTACACCTTC. The genes are TRBV4-1 and TRBJ1-2, with TRBD1 matching over 8 bases. With V trimmed by 5 bases and J by 3 bases, 5 bases remained unmatched. This CDR3 contains 14 residues. CDR1 MGHRA and CDR2 YSYEKL come from the germline V gene.